This T cell receptor (beta chain) was observed in a study of T cells in Graves' hyperthyroidism and ophthalmopathy. The CDR3 extends over 14 amino acids. Germline V gives CDR1 SGHTA, CDR2 FQGNSA. J lost 7 bases, V lost 4 bases, and 9 bases had no gene match. Authors of the study amplified TCR beta CDR3 regions from RNA transcripts. The HTBI primer set served for first-round RT-PCR of the TCR CDR3. TCRdb reprocessed the multiplex PCR reads via MiXCR and lists one record per CDR3 protein. The repertoire holds 600,000 to 700,000 distinct CDR3 sequences, with less than 45% as singletons. This clonotype was sampled from an adult man with Graves' disease, either hyperthyroidism or ophthalmopathy (not recorded which). The sequenced material came from peripheral blood or thyroid tissue (not recorded which). The rearrangement links TRBV7-2 to TRBJ2-7; the match to TRBD2 covers 8 bases. DNA for the CDR3: TGTGCCAGCAGCTCGTTTACGGGGGGGAATGAGCAGTACTTC. This gives the protein CASSSFTGGNEQYF.